This is a list of T cell receptor beta chains from one sample in a study of PD-L1 blockade in urothelial cancer. Only in-frame clones appear in the TCRdb table, and some are missing; sequencing was by immunoSEQ multiplex PCR. This sample has roughly 130,000 clones, with roughly 80% found just once. The material sequenced was PBMCs, taken around atezolizumab (anti-PD-L1) treatment. Receptor source: a man aged 45-60 years with urothelial cancer. CDR3s include the opening cysteine and the closing phenylalanine or tryptophan.

j_call: TRBJ2-7; v_call: TRBV5-1; cdr3_aa: CASSLAGTSFYEQYF
j_call: TRBJ1-2; v_call: TRBV5-1; cdr3_aa: CASSYVPGQDSGYTF
j_call: TRBJ1-5; v_call: TRBV2; cdr3_aa: CASAVDSFNQPQHF
j_call: TRBJ1-5; v_call: TRBV19; cdr3_aa: CASRETGRWQPQHF
j_call: TRBJ2-5; v_call: TRBV5-1; cdr3_aa: CASSPNRGRETQYF
j_call: TRBJ2-3; v_call: TRBV27; cdr3_aa: CASRPLGRTDTQYF
j_call: TRBJ1-5; v_call: TRBV19; cdr3_aa: CASSPRDRGPQPQHF
j_call: TRBJ1-1; v_call: TRBV19; cdr3_aa: CASSAGKNTEAFF
j_call: TRBJ2-4; v_call: TRBV28; cdr3_aa: CASRQERKLLAKNIQYF
j_call: TRBJ2-1; v_call: TRBV14; cdr3_aa: CASSKKLTPPNEQFF
j_call: TRBJ2-3; v_call: TRBV9; cdr3_aa: CASSDPISGTDTQYF
j_call: TRBJ2-3; v_call: TRBV11-1; cdr3_aa: CASSLGGLAGGGTDTQYF
j_call: TRBJ2-1; v_call: TRBV7-3; cdr3_aa: CASSLSVSGGQFF
j_call: TRBJ1-1; v_call: TRBV13; cdr3_aa: CASSPGGRSLMNTEAFF
j_call: TRBJ1-1; v_call: TRBV6-5; cdr3_aa: CASSRGTGVSTEAFF
j_call: TRBJ1-6; v_call: TRBV11-2; cdr3_aa: CASSLLDRGGSPLHF
j_call: TRBJ2-7; v_call: TRBV4-1; cdr3_aa: CASSQGLSGRFNEQYF
j_call: TRBJ2-1; v_call: TRBV19; cdr3_aa: CASSSLTINEQFF
j_call: TRBJ2-5; v_call: TRBV11-2; cdr3_aa: CASSRGSGSGETQYF
j_call: TRBJ2-2; v_call: TRBV2; cdr3_aa: CASRGQVYTGELFF
j_call: TRBJ1-2; v_call: TRBV28; cdr3_aa: CASRDRASGGYTF
j_call: TRBJ2-5; v_call: TRBV6-6; cdr3_aa: CASSYVTGGRPETQYF
j_call: TRBJ2-2; v_call: TRBV13; cdr3_aa: CASSERRGSGSLNTGELFF
j_call: TRBJ2-7; v_call: TRBV5-6; cdr3_aa: CASSSRRSYEQYF
j_call: TRBJ2-7; v_call: TRBV6-5; cdr3_aa: CASTKDQGLYEQYF
j_call: TRBJ2-1; v_call: TRBV9; cdr3_aa: CASSVVGGGGQFF
j_call: TRBJ1-1; v_call: TRBV10-3; cdr3_aa: CAISGRGALTEAFF
j_call: TRBJ1-4; v_call: TRBV7-9; cdr3_aa: CASSLIVGRATNEKLFF
j_call: TRBJ2-2; v_call: TRBV19; cdr3_aa: CASVRQGTGELFF
j_call: TRBJ1-1; v_call: TRBV7-9; cdr3_aa: CASSPTGNTEAFF
j_call: TRBJ1-6; v_call: TRBV5-4; cdr3_aa: CASSEDGGSSYNSPLHF
j_call: TRBJ1-1; v_call: TRBV30; cdr3_aa: CAWSVGRVDETEAFF
j_call: TRBJ2-5; v_call: TRBV6-1; cdr3_aa: CASSDSGFYSGSGETQYF
j_call: TRBJ1-1; v_call: TRBV6-6; cdr3_aa: CASSPIPQGAFF
j_call: TRBJ2-1; v_call: TRBV10-1; cdr3_aa: CASSERPRGEQFF
j_call: TRBJ2-1; v_call: TRBV4-1; cdr3_aa: CATTLAGRMASSYNEQFF
j_call: TRBJ1-4; v_call: TRBV18; cdr3_aa: CASSRRQGLTTNEKLFF
j_call: TRBJ1-5; v_call: TRBV19; cdr3_aa: CASSKVVNQPQHF
j_call: TRBJ2-7; v_call: TRBV28; cdr3_aa: CASGGSSYEQYF
j_call: TRBJ2-7; v_call: TRBV5-8; cdr3_aa: CASSLWGTGSYEQYF
j_call: TRBJ2-7; v_call: TRBV5-1; cdr3_aa: CASSLELAGAVEQYF
j_call: TRBJ1-2; v_call: TRBV18; cdr3_aa: CASSPPGQTTNRYGYTF